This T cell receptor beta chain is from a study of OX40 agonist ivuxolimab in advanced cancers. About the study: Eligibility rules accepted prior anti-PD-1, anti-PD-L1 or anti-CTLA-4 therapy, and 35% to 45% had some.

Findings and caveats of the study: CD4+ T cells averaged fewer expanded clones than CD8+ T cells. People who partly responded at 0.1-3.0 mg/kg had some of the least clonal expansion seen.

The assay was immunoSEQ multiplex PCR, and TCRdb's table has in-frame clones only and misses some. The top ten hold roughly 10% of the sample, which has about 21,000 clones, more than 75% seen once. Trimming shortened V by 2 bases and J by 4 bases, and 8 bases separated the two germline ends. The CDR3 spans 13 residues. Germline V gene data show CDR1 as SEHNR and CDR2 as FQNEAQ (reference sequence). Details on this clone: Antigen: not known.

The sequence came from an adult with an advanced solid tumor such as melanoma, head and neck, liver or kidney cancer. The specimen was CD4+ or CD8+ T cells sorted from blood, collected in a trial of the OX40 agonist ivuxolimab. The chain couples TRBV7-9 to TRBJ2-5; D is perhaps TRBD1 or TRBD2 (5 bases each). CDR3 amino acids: CASSLPGTETQYF. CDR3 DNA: TGTGCCAGCAGCTTACCAGGGACAGAGACCCAGTACTTC. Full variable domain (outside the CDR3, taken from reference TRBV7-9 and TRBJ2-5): DTGVSQNPRHKITKRGQNVTFRCDPISEHNRLYWYRQTLGQGPEFLTYFQNEAQLEKSRLLSDRFSAERPKGSFSTLEIQRTEQGDSAMYLCASSLPGTETQYFGPGTRLLVL.